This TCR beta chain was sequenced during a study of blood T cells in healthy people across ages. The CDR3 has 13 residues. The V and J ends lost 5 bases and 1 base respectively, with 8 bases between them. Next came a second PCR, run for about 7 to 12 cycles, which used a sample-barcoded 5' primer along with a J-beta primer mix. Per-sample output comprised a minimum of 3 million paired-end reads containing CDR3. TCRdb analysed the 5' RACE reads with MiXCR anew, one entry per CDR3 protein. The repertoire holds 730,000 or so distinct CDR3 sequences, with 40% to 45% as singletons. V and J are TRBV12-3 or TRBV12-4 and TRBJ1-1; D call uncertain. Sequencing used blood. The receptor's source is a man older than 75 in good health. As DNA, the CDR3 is TGTGCCAGCAGTGTTAGGGAGAACACTGAAGCTTTCTTT. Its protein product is CASSVRENTEAFF.